This passage covers 5 T cell receptor beta chains from one sample sequenced in a study of cytomegalovirus exposure and HLA in healthy donors. This PCR relied on a set of 60 Vbeta primers and 13 Jbeta primers. The protocol was immunoSEQ multiplex PCR, while the TCRdb copy is restricted to in-frame clones and leaves out a portion. The sample carries roughly 150,000 clones, more than 70% recorded once. Specimen: PBMCs. The receptors here all came from a man aged 35 to 55 in good health and CMV-seronegative.

The chain has TRBV30 and TRBJ2-1; 7 nucleotides line up with TRBD2. The CDR3 has 14 residues. With 1 base clipped from V and 5 bases from J, the junction kept 5 bases outside the gene matches. CDR1 GTSNPN and CDR2 SVGIG come from the germline V gene (reference sequence). This chain's CDR3 is CAWSGLGGHNEQFF. As DNA, the CDR3 is TGTGCCTGGAGTGGCTTGGGAGGGCACAATGAGCAGTTCTTC.

This sequence joins TRBV28 and TRBJ1-2; 7 bases align to TRBD1. Germline V gene data show CDR1 as MDHEN and CDR2 as SYDVKM. This CDR3 has 14 amino acids. V lost 3 bases to trimming and J lost 6 bases; unmatched junction nucleotides: 7. CDR3 sequence reads: CASSFAQGSHGYTF. The CDR3 region has the DNA TGTGCCAGCAGTTTCGCACAGGGGAGCCATGGCTACACCTTC.

The V and J genes are TRBV9 and TRBJ2-3; TRBD1 might be the D (5 bases). Trimming removed 7 bases from V and 1 base from J, with 10 bases in between. Per germline, CDR1 SGDLS and CDR2 YYNGEE. The CDR3 has 13 residues. The CDR3: CASCQGGTDTQYF. CDR3 DNA sequence: TGTGCCAGCTGTCAGGGTGGCACAGATACGCAGTATTTT.

This clone was detected only a few times. J is TRBJ1-2 and V is TRBV11-2, with 8 bases lining up with TRBD1. The junction had 14 bases not matched to a gene; V was cut back by 7 bases and J by 1 base. The V gene's germline CDR1 is SGHAT and CDR2 FQNNGV. The CDR3 is 17 amino acids. Here the CDR3 DNA reads TGTGCCAGCACCCGAAGTCCGCAGGGGGCGGATAACTATGGCTACACCTTC. Its protein product is CASTRSPQGADNYGYTF.

This chain uses TRBV5-6 with TRBJ1-4; D remains unclear. In germline, CDR1 is SGHDT, CDR2 YYEEEE. V was shortened by 0 bases and J by 4 bases, with 10 bases between the two germline ends. This CDR3 region has 15 residues. The CDR3 coding sequence is TGTGCCAGCAGCTTGGGTAGCCTTGATAATGAAAAACTGTTTTTT. This sequence encodes CASSLGSLDNEKLFF.